This T cell receptor (beta chain) stems from a study of T cell clones after liver transplantation. Only in-frame clones appear in the TCRdb table, and some are missing; sequencing was by immunoSEQ multiplex PCR. The sample yields roughly 65,000 clones, 80% to 95% seen once. This CDR3 is built from 14 residues. The trim removed 2 bases at V and 4 bases at J, leaving 3 bases unmatched. CDR1 is MNHNY and CDR2 is SVGAGI in the germline V gene (reference sequence). The gene calls are TRBV6-6 and TRBJ2-7, with 9 bases fitting TRBD1. The sequencing here drew on CD4+ T cells from blood, taken 25 months after liver transplant. The TCR sequence derives from a human patient who received a liver transplant. Some of the T cells might come from the graft donor. The CDR3 region is CASSYRGQGYEQYF. CDR3 DNA: TGTGCCAGCAGTTACAGGGGACAGGGTTACGAGCAGTACTTC.